This entry is about one TCR beta chain. Investigators sourced about 2 micrograms of genomic DNA from cryopreserved PBMCs for TCR beta libraries. Target depth was 1 in 200,000 to 1 in 1 million T cells, about 10x per clonotype. Some clones are missing from TCRdb's copy, which holds only in-frame ones; the method was immunoSEQ multiplex PCR. The sample contains 150,000 to 200,000 clones, about 88% of which appear only once. The data derive from a study of cytotoxic CD8 clonotypes in ibrutinib-treated CLL. Study summary: Across the patients, 10 to 12 were relapsed/refractory, roughly 15 treatment-naive and 17 to 18 IGHV unmutated. On average, over 80,000 productive rearrangements and around 250,000 productive templates per sample.

From germline, CDR1 is SQVTM and CDR2 ANQGSEA. With 2 bases removed from V and 0 bases from J, the gap between germline ends came to 10 bases. The CDR3 is made up of 14 amino acids. The specimen was PBMCs, collected at disease progression, from a patient treated with ibrutinib. This receptor was identified in a human donor with chronic lymphocytic leukemia. V is TRBV29-1 and J is TRBJ1-1, with unresolved D. The CDR3 sequence: CSVEPSGMNTEAFF. In nucleotides, the CDR3 is TGCAGCGTTGAACCGTCAGGAATGAACACTGAAGCTTTCTTT.